This T cell receptor (beta chain) was sequenced for a study of blood T cell repertoires in COVID-19. Data came from immunoSEQ multiplex PCR; TCRdb stores just in-frame clones and leaves some out. In the table there are more than 200,000 clones, roughly 90% of which are singletons. Participants spanned ages 18 to 89 years and resided in 20 to 25 US areas. Participant reports of clinical history set cohort assignment. Recovered status in Cohort 3 required two negative PCRs, clearance, or symptom resolution. Germline V lookup: CDR1 LGHDT, CDR2 YNNKEL (reference sequence). The CDR3 has 15 amino acids. Losses at the gene ends were 4 bases for V and 6 bases for J; bases not matched to a gene: 4.

The sequence came from a woman under 40 who had recovered from COVID-19. The chain has TRBV3-1 (or the pseudogene TRBV3-2) and TRBJ2-2, with TRBD2 identical over 11 bases. The sequencing input was PBMCs or T cells enriched from blood (not recorded which). The CDR3 nucleotides read TGTGCCAGCAGCCGCACTAGCGGGAGCTCCGGGGAGCTGTTTTTT. Translation gives CASSRTSGSSGELFF.